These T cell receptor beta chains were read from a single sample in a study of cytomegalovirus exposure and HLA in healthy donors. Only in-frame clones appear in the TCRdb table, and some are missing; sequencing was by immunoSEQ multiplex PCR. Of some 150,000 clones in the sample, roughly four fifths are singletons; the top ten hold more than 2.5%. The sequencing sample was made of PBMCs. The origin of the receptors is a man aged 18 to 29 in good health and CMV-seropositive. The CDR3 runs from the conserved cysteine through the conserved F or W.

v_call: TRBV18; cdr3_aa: CASSPARESTDTQYF
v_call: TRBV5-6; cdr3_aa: CASSLEAGGTTMNTEAFF
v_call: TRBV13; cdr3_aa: CASSPKNPVEGEQYF
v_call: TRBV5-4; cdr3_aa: CASSPQGAYGDTGELFF
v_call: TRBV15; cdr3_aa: CATSRGIRTGNTEAFF
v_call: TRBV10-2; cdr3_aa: CASRGGQSNQPQHF
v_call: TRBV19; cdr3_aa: CASRRTGGAWDTEAFF
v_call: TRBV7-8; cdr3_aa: CASSYASGGEKLFF
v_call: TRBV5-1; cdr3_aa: CASSSRDSYEQYF
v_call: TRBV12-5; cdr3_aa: CASGLSSGTGYGYTF
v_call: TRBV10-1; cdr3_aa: CASRIAGATDTQYF
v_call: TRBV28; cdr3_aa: CASTRVSWNEQFF
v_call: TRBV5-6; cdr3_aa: CASSVWGQKTNQPQHF
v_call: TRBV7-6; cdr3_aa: CASSLGTARNTGELFF
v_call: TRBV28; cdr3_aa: CASSLGAGGFYNEQFF
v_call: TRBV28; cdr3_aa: CASCQRGAVGGRSYNEQFF
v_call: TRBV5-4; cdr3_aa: CASQGTGVDGYTF
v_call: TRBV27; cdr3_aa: CASTINSGGVGGYTF
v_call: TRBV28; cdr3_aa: CASSGVGPQHF
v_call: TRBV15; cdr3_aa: CATSRDGGRESVGEAFF
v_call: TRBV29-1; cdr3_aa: CSVEHTMNTEAFF
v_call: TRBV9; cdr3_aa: CASSAGGTTNTYNEQFF
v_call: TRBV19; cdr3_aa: CASSPSVGAGNTF
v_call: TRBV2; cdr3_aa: CASRKDRGNTGELFF
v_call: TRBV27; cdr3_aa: CASSSLSGDNYNEQFF
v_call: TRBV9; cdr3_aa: CASSQGTEAFF
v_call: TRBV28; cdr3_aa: CASQEMGADEQYF
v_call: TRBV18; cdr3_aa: CASSRGPSDEQFF
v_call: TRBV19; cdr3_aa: CASSIGTGVYNEQFF
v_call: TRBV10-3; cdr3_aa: CAISDHAGVNEQFF
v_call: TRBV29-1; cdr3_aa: CSVGFVGGTEAFF
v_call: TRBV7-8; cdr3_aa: CASSLRVEAFF
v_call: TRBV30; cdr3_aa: CAWRADRNYEQYF
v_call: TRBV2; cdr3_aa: CASRAGTSGTDTQYF
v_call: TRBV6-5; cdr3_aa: CASSYLLDRGYEQYF
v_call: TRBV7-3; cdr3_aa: CASSRTGGQYYGYTF
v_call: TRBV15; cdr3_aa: CATSKGSAGLRTDTQYF
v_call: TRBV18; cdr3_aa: CASRGRVLNTEAFF